This T cell receptor beta chain derives from a study of Ad26.COV2.S vaccination and SARS-CoV-2 variants. Study as a whole: Enrolled in COV1001, the donor was in the Ad26.COV2.S trial arm, which received the vaccine. The study gave Ad26.COV2.S intramuscularly, once or twice 56 days apart. Study-level results: Vaccinees displayed broader spike-specific TCR repertoires than placebo recipients.

Using immunoSEQ multiplex PCR, the repertoire was profiled, and TCRdb retains in-frame clones only, with some absent. The data hold over 250,000 clones, with about 89% observed a single time. A remark on this clone: What it binds is unknown.

Trimming took 3 bases from V and 1 from J, leaving 6 bases between them. Germline CDR1 SEHNR, CDR2 FQNEAQ (reference sequence). The CDR3 sequence is 14 residues long. The treatment here: some 19 received Ad26.COV2.S at low or high dose, single or two shots; five or six received placebo; per-sample allocation not given. Following the first vaccine or placebo injection, samples were taken on day 63. The sequenced sample was peripheral blood, obtained in a trial of Ad26.COV2.S vaccine versus placebo. The source of this sequence is a person aged 18-60 years who received the Ad26.COV2.S COVID-19 vaccine or a placebo. The chain carries TRBV7-9 and TRBJ1-4; D possibly corresponds to TRBD1 (5 bases). CDR3 nucleotides: TGTGCCAGCAGCTTCAGGGAAACTAATGAAAAACTGTTTTTT. Its translation is CASSFRETNEKLFF.